This TCR beta chain was retrieved from a study of T cell responses to AZD1222 COVID-19 vaccine. Sequenced by immunoSEQ multiplex PCR; TCRdb stores in-frame clones only, minus some. The repertoire holds about 120,000 clones, with roughly 88% as singletons. Study-wide points: Among those given AZD1222, only six were seropositive at baseline. Reportedly, close to half of spike-specific TCRs are directed against unmutated variant regions. Vaccine-associated CD4 TCRs ranged over spike, dominating at 160-218 and 743-854.

Only one count was recorded for this clone. Its antigen remains unknown. This clonotype was sampled from an adult in good health. The material was peripheral blood, obtained on day 0 of MenACWY control vaccination.

CDR3 sequence: CATSTTTGTGGFEETQYF. The CDR3 coding sequence is TGTGCCACCAGCACAACTACCGGGACAGGGGGCTTTGAAGAGACCCAGTACTTC. This rearrangement joins TRBV15 to TRBJ2-5, with 12 bases fitting TRBD1. This CDR3 contains 18 residues. In germline, CDR1 is LNHNV, CDR2 YYDKDF (reference sequence). The junction had 12 bases not matched to a gene; V was cut back by 4 bases and J by 3 bases.